The entry below gives a single TCR beta chain sequence along with its context. The source of the sample is a study of shared clonotypes between healthy human individuals. The data were produced by immunoSEQ multiplex PCR, yet TCRdb's version contains in-frame clones alone and is incomplete. The sample shows over 95,000 clones, about 63% of them seen only once. The germline V gene encodes CDR1 MNHEY and CDR2 SMNVEV (reference sequence). The CDR3 is made up of 18 amino acids. V lost 4 bases, J lost 4 bases, and 10 bases stayed unmatched. Sequencing used memory CD8+ T cells sorted from blood. Subset specified: CD45RO+ cells pooled with CCR7-negative TemRA cells. The TCR originated in a woman in her twenties or thirties in good health. V and J are TRBV27 and TRBJ2-3, with TRBD2 matching 14 bases. CDR3 in DNA: TGTGCCAGCAGTTCCAACATGGGACTAGCGGGAGAGGCAGATACGCAGTATTTT. Residues: CASSSNMGLAGEADTQYF.